The T cell receptor (beta chain) under discussion was sequenced for a study of shared clonotypes between healthy human individuals. Libraries were prepared by immunoSEQ multiplex PCR; TCRdb keeps only in-frame clonotypes and omits some of them. Of around 2.1 million clones listed, 95% are singletons. The sample was naive CD4+ T cells sorted from blood. As for subset: CD45RA+ positively selected. The clonotype originates from a young man in good health.

The CDR3 is CASSSLGGAYNEQFF. CDR3 DNA sequence: TGTGCCAGCAGTTCTCTAGGCGGGGCTTACAATGAGCAGTTCTTC. The V gene is TRBV6-5, the J gene TRBJ2-1; maybe TRBD2 (6 bases). Germline CDR1 is MNHEY and CDR2 is SVGAGI. Between the trimmed V and J ends, which lost 4 bases and 4 bases, there was a span of 14 bases. The CDR3 loop spans 15 amino acids.